These T cell receptor beta chains were read from a single sample in a study of shared clonotypes between healthy human individuals. Assay: immunoSEQ multiplex PCR; the TCRdb copy retains only in-frame clones and omits some. Altogether roughly 650,000 clones are present, around 97% being singletons, with the ten largest covering around 0.057%. Sequencing was performed on naive CD4+ T cells sorted from blood. The receptor set was obtained from a woman aged 25-40 years in good health. The CDR3 runs from the conserved cysteine through the conserved F or W. Each record gives: J gene, clone size, V gene, D gene, CDR3 DNA, CDR3 protein. D genes are given only for firm matches. Size tells how often a clone was seen (once, few, many) or the class of an expanded clone, and some rows leave it out.

>TRBJ1-1|NA|TRBV5-1|NA
TGCGCCAGCAGCCCCTGGCTGGGGAACACTGAAGCTTTCTTT
CASSPWLGNTEAFF
>TRBJ2-3|NA|TRBV6-1|TRBD2
TGTGCCAGCCTTTCTCTAGCGGAATACACAGATACGCAGTATTTT
CASLSLAEYTDTQYF
>TRBJ1-6|NA|TRBV5-1|NA
TGCGCCAGCAGCTTGTACTACGACAGACCCCTCCACTTT
CASSLYYDRPLHF
>TRBJ2-1|NA|TRBV15|TRBD1
TGTGCCACCAGCAGACAAAACAGGGGGCGCAGGGATGAGCAGTTCTTC
CATSRQNRGRRDEQFF
>TRBJ2-7|NA|TRBV28|TRBD1
TGTGCCAGCAGTTCCTCAGGGGGCCTCTACGAGCAGTACTTC
CASSSSGGLYEQYF
>TRBJ2-7|NA|TRBV29-1|NA
TGCAGCGTGCAGAAGAGCTACGAGCAGTACTTC
CSVQKSYEQYF
>TRBJ2-2|NA|TRBV11-2|NA
TGTGCCAGCAGCTTACCGTCGACGAACACCGGGGAGCTGTTTTTT
CASSLPSTNTGELFF
>TRBJ2-6|NA|TRBV5-1|NA
TGCGCCAGCAGCTTGCCGGGGGCAGGTGGGGCCAACGTCCTGACTTTC
CASSLPGAGGANVLTF
>TRBJ2-3|NA|TRBV28|TRBD1
TGTGCCAGCAGCGGTGGACAGGACAGCACAGATACGCAGTATTTT
CASSGGQDSTDTQYF
>TRBJ2-5|NA|TRBV29-1|NA
TGCAGCGTCCACCGGGCAGACCCAAACTCGGGGACCCAGTACTTC
CSVHRADPNSGTQYF
>TRBJ2-1|NA|TRBV14|NA
TGTGCCAGCAGCCAAGACCGCGGGCGCGACTACAATGAGCAGTTCTTC
CASSQDRGRDYNEQFF
>TRBJ1-3|NA|TRBV28|NA
TGTGCCAGCAGTATCGGGGGGACTGGAAACACCATATATTTT
CASSIGGTGNTIYF
>TRBJ1-4|NA|TRBV18|TRBD1
TGTGCCAGCTCACCAAGGGGGCCGGCTAATGAAAAACTGTTTTTT
CASSPRGPANEKLFF
>TRBJ2-1|NA|TRBV5-4|NA
TGTGCCAGCAGCTTGGAATTGATGGGGGGTTTCTTCGCGTACAATGAGCAGTTCTTC
CASSLELMGGFFAYNEQFF
>TRBJ2-6|NA|TRBV6-1|NA
TGTGCCAGCAGATATGGGGCCTCTGGGGCCAACGTCCTGACTTTC
CASRYGASGANVLTF
>TRBJ1-1|few|TRBV2|NA
TGTGCCACCAGCGTCGGGGGTGTTGCTTTCTTT
CATSVGGVAFF
>TRBJ2-7|NA|TRBV27|NA
TGTGCCAGCAGTTTATCGGTCACAGCTACCTACGAGCAGTACTTC
CASSLSVTATYEQYF
>TRBJ2-3|NA|TRBV18|TRBD2
TGTGCCAGCTCTCTCGGACTAGCGGAGACAGATACGCAGTATTTT
CASSLGLAETDTQYF
>TRBJ1-4|NA|TRBV19|TRBD1
TGTGCCAGTAGTTCAACCGGGACAGCTGAAAAACTGTTTTTT
CASSSTGTAEKLFF
>TRBJ2-1|NA|TRBV28|TRBD2
TGTGCCAGCAGTCAGACTAGCGGGCGCACCTACAATGAGCAGTTCTTC
CASSQTSGRTYNEQFF
>TRBJ2-7|NA|TRBV6-5|NA
TGTGCCAGCAGGGGAACTCTCACCTCCTACGAGCAGTACTTC
CASRGTLTSYEQYF
>TRBJ2-1|NA|TRBV19|TRBD2
TGTGCCAGTAGTAGGGGGATGTGGGAGGGCCGGAATGAGCAGTTCTTC
CASSRGMWEGRNEQFF
>TRBJ2-2|NA|TRBV19|NA
TGTGCCAGTAGGACGACGAACACCGGGGAGCTGTTTTTT
CASRTTNTGELFF
>TRBJ2-3|NA|TRBV27|NA
TGTGCCAGCAGTGTCGGCAGGGGAACAGATACGCAGTATTTT
CASSVGRGTDTQYF
>TRBJ1-2|once|TRBV12-5|NA
TGTGCTAGTGGTTTGGTAGCGCAATATGGCTACACCTTC
CASGLVAQYGYTF
>TRBJ2-2|NA|TRBV19|NA
TGTGCCAGTAGTCGGGGACCACCAAGGGACACCGGGGAGCTGTTTTTT
CASSRGPPRDTGELFF
>TRBJ2-7|NA|TRBV6-5|NA
TGTGCCAGCAGTTACTCGGCACATACGGAATACGAGCAGTACTTC
CASSYSAHTEYEQYF
>TRBJ2-1|NA|TRBV28|NA
TGTAGGACCGGACAGCCCTGGGCTGAGCAGTTCTTC
CRTGQPWAEQFF
>TRBJ1-5|NA|TRBV19|NA
TGTGCCAGTAGTATTCTCGGACAGCTCAATCAGCCCCAGCATTTT
CASSILGQLNQPQHF
>TRBJ1-2|NA|TRBV10-3|NA
TGTGCCATCGGGAGTCCGGGCCTACAGGGCTACACCTTC
CAIGSPGLQGYTF
>TRBJ2-7|NA|TRBV7-8|NA
TGTGCCAGCAGCTTAGATAGGGAACGATCTTCGCACGAGCAGTACTTC
CASSLDRERSSHEQYF
>TRBJ1-2|NA|TRBV18|TRBD1
TGTGCCAGCTCACCGCCCGGGACAGGGGGATCCTATGGCTACACCTTC
CASSPPGTGGSYGYTF
>TRBJ1-2|NA|TRBV6-5|TRBD1
TGTGCCAGCAGTCCCCGAGACAGGGATGGCTACACCTTC
CASSPRDRDGYTF
>TRBJ2-5|NA|TRBV7-9|NA
TGTGCCAGCAGCCCAGAACCCGTCGGGACCCAGTACTTC
CASSPEPVGTQYF
>TRBJ2-7|NA|TRBV7-8|NA
TGTGCCAGCAGCTTTAAACGGGGAGGGACAGCCATCTCCTACGAGCAGTACTTC
CASSFKRGGTAISYEQYF
>TRBJ2-3|NA|TRBV27|NA
TGTGCCAGCAGAAAAGTCTGGCGCACAACTAGCACAGATACGCAGTATTTT
CASRKVWRTTSTDTQYF
>TRBJ2-1|NA|TRBV7-6|NA
TGTGCCAGCAGTACCCCGGTTGCGTCGGATTCCTACAATGAGCAGTTCTTC
CASSTPVASDSYNEQFF
>TRBJ2-1|NA|TRBV30|TRBD1
TGTGCCTGGACCAAAGGACAGGATGCGGGCAATGAGCAGTTCTTC
CAWTKGQDAGNEQFF
>TRBJ2-7|NA|TRBV9|NA
TGTGCCAGCAGCGTACCGGGCTACGAGCAGTACTTC
CASSVPGYEQYF
>TRBJ2-1|NA|TRBV19|TRBD2
TGTGCCACCGCGACTAGCGGGAGAGGGGGTGAGCAGTTCTTC
CATATSGRGGEQFF